The present TCR beta chain was sequenced within a study of cytomegalovirus exposure and HLA in healthy donors. Study-wide results and caveats: TCR association rates varied by HLA locus in a later analysis, with DRB1 highest and HLA-C lowest. Per published accounts, TCR beta sequences correctly predicted the HLA-A and HLA-B alleles of most subjects. It was taken for granted in presence/absence analyses that sequencing depth across donors was roughly uniform. Productive status was seen about 87% or about 30% of the time for most TCR beta V segments in an earlier analysis.

Regarding this clone: Its target is unknown.

A multiplex PCR was run with 60 Vbeta primers and 13 Jbeta primers. Clones were read by immunoSEQ multiplex PCR, and TCRdb kept only the in-frame ones, dropping some. The table has around 150,000 clones, 60% to 70% seen once. Losses at the gene ends were 6 bases for V and 4 bases for J; bases not matched to a gene: 3. Germline CDR1 MNHEY, CDR2 SVGAGI. The CDR3 extends over 13 amino acids. The sequence was obtained from a woman between 55 and 75 years old in good health and CMV-seropositive. Sequenced input: PBMCs. This rearrangement joins TRBV6-5 to TRBJ1-5, with 7 bases matching TRBD1. CDR3 protein: CASRTGVNQPQHF. The CDR3 coding sequence is TGTGCCAGCAGAACAGGGGTAAATCAGCCCCAGCATTTT.